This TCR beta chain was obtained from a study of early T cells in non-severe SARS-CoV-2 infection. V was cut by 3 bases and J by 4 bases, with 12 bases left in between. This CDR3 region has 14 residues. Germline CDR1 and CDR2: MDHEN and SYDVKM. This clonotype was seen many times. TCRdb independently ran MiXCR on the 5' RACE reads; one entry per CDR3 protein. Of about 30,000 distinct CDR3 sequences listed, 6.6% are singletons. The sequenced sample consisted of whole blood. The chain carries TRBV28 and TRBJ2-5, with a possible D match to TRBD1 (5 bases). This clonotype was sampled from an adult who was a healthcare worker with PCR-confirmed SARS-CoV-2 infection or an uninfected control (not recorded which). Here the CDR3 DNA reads TGTGCCAGCAGTTTCCGACAGAAACTAGAGACCCAGTACTTC. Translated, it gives CASSFRQKLETQYF.